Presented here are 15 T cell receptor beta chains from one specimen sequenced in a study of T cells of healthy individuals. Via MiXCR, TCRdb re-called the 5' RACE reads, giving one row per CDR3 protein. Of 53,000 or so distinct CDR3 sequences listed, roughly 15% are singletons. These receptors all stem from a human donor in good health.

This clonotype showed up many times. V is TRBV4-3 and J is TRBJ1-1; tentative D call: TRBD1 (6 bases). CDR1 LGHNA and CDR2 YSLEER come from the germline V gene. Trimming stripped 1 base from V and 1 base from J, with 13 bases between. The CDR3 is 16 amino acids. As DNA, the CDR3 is TGCGCCAGCAGCCAAGGAAGGGGGGCCCAGAACACTGAAGCTTTCTTT. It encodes CASSQGRGAQNTEAFF.

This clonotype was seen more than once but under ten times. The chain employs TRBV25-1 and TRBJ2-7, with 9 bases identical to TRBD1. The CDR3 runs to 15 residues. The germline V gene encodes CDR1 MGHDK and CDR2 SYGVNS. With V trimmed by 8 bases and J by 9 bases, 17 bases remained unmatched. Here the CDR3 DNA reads TGTGCCAGCCGCCCCCGGGACAGGGCCCTAGGGACGCAGTACTTC. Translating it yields CASRPRDRALGTQYF.

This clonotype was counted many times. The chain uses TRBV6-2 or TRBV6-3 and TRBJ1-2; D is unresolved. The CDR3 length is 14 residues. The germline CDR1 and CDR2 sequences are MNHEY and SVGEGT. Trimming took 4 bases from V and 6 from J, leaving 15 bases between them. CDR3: CASSSNGPWDGYTF. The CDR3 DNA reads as TGTGCCAGCAGTTCCAACGGACCTTGGGATGGCTACACCTTC.

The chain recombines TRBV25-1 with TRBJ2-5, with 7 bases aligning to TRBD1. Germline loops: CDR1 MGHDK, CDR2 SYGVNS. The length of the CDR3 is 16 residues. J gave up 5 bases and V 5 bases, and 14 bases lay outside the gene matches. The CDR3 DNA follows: TGTGCCAGCAGTTGGGGACAGTGGCCCGTCCAGGAGACCCAGTACTTC. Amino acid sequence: CASSWGQWPVQETQYF.

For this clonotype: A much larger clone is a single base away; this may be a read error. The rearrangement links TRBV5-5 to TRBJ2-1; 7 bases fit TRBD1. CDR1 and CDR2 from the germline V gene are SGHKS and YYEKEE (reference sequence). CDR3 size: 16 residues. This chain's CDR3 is CVSFRDSYSAYNEQFF. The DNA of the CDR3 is TGTGTCAGCTTCAGGGACAGTTACAGTGCCTACAATGAGCAGTTCTTC. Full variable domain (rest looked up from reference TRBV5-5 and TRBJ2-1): DAGVTQSPTHLIKTRGQQVTLRCSPISGHKSVSWYQQVLGQGPQFIFQYYEKEERGRGNFPDRFSARQFPNYSSELNVNALLLGDSALYLCVSFRDSYSAYNEQFFGPGTRLTVL.

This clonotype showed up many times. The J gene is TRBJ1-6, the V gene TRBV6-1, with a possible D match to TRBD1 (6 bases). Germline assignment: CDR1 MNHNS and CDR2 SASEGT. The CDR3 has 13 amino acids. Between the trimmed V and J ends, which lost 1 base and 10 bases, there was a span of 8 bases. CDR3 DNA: TGTGCCAGCAGTGAAGGACAGGTATCACCCCTCCACTTT. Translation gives CASSEGQVSPLHF.

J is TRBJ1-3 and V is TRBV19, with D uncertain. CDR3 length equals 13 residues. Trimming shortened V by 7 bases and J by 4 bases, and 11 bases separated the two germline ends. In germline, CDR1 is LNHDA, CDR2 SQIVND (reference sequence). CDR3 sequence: CASKPRPGNTIYF. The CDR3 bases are TGTGCCAGTAAGCCCCGACCAGGAAACACCATATATTTT. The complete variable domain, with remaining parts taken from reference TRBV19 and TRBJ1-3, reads DGGITQSPKYLFRKEGQNVTLSCEQNLNHDAMYWYRQDPGQGLRLIYYSQIVNDFQKGDIAEGYSVSREKKESFPLTVTSAQKNPTAFYLCASKPRPGNTIYFGEGSWLTVV.

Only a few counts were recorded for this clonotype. The CDR3 protein is CASSLAGAPNNEQFF. The CDR3, as DNA: TGCGCCAGCAGCTTGGCGGGAGCCCCTAACAATGAGCAGTTCTTC. The rearrangement joins TRBV5-1 to TRBJ2-1; TRBD2 might be the D (6 bases). V was cut by 0 bases and J by 5 bases, with 12 bases left in between. Germline V gene data show CDR1 as SGHRS and CDR2 as YFSETQ. The length of the CDR3 is 15 residues.

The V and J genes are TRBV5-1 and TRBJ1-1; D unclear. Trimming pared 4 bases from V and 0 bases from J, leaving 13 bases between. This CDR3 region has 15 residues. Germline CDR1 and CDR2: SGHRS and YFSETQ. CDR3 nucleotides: TGCGCCAGCAGCCTAGAATCTAGCATGAACACTGAAGCTTTCTTT. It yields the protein CASSLESSMNTEAFF.

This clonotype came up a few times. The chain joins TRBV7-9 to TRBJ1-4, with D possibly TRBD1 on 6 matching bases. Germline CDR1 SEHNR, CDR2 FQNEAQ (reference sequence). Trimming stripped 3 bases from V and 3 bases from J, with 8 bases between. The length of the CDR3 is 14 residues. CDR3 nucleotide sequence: TGTGCCAGCAGCTTGGGGGCGGCTAATGAAAAACTGTTTTTT. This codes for CASSLGAANEKLFF.

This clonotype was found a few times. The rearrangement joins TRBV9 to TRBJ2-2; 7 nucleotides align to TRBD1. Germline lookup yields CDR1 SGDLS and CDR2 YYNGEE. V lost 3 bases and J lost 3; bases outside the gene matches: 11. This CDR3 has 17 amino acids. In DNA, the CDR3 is TGTGCCAGCAGCGGTAAACCTGGGACAGACTACACCGGGGAGCTGTTTTTT. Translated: CASSGKPGTDYTGELFF.

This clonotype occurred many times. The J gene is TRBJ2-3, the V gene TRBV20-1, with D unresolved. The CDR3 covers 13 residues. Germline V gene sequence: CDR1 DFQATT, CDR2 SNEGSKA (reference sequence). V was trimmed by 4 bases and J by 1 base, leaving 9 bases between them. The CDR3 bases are TGCAGTGCTACGCAAGACCGCACAGATACGCAGTATTTT. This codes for CSATQDRTDTQYF.

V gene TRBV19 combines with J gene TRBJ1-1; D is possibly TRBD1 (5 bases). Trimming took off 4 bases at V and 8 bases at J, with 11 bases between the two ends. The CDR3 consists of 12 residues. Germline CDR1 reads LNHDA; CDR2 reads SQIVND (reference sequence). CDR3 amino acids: CASSSTGSEAFF. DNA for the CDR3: TGTGCCAGTAGTAGTACAGGATCCGAAGCTTTCTTT.

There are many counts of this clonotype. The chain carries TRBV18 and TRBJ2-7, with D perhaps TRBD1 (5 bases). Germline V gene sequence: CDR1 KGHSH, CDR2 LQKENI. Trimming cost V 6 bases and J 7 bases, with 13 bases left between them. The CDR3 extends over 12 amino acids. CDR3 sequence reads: CASSDRYREQYF. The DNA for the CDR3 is TGTGCCAGCTCCGACAGATATCGGGAGCAGTACTTC.

Written as DNA, the CDR3 is TGTGCCATCAGTTCTAGCGGGGGGATCCAAGAGACCCAGTACTTC. This codes for CAISSSGGIQETQYF. The V gene is TRBV10-3, the J gene TRBJ2-5, with 11 bases that match TRBD2. V lost 5 bases, J lost 1 base, and 3 bases stayed unmatched. Looked up from germline, CDR1 is ENHRY and CDR2 is SYGVKD. The CDR3 length is 15 residues.